This T cell receptor beta chain was recorded in a study of blood T cell dynamics during melanoma immunotherapy (dated by TCRdb to between 2020 and 2021). About the study as a whole: All patients had metastatic melanoma and were given first-line pembrolizumab or nivolumab plus ipilimumab as standard of care in the United Kingdom. Consecutive patients formed a training cohort, and a further independent group of patients from the same centre was pooled into an external validation set. Peripheral T cell receptor repertoires of metastatic melanoma patients were profiled before and after one cycle of checkpoint inhibitor therapy to find early correlates of response. General study outcomes and caveats: Whether the T cell clones behind the repertoire changes were melanoma-specific or instead reflected general immune activation was something the study could not determine. A bifurcated reorganization of the PBMC repertoire at W3, with increased clonality or increased diversity, was observed in patients who later achieved disease control, unlike in progressors. The relatively small sample size was acknowledged as potentially limiting generalization of the results.

Every bulk PBMC sample was loaded with the same fixed amount of roughly 400 ng of DNA. TCR beta CDR3 sequences were amplified from genomic DNA using the immunoSEQ TCRb Assay kit according to manufacturer instructions. The KAPA Library Quantification Kit for Illumina platforms was used to quantify pooled libraries by qPCR. Sequencing of the pooled libraries was done on an Illumina NextSeq 500, with clustering at about 0.55-1.2 pM. On the study's bioinformatics: Analysis of the TCR data relied on immunoSEQ ANALYZER and the R LymphoSeq package. A rearrangement efficiency score was calculated as productive divided by the sum of productive and non-productive CDR3 sequences. Within each patient, timepoints were compared pairwise for clonality, measured with the Gini coefficient, and for diversity, measured with the Renyi index at alpha=1. In LymphoSeq, clonal relatedness was computed using an edit distance of 3, and repertoire similarity was computed using the Bhattacharyya coefficient. To classify response, a linear discriminant analysis based on week-3 changes in clonality and diversity was built with the R MASS and caret packages. Imported from immuneACCESS, the table was reduced by TCRdb to in-frame sequences with V and J called. These copies leave out some clones; in studies compared against another copy, an unresolved V gene accounts for under half, and the cause of the remainder is not known. That table supplies the V and J calls and clone size; D and trimming were determined from the DNA. The sample records roughly 7,400 clones, roughly 80% of which are singletons. About 14% of the sample is in the top ten clones.

A remark on this clone: Its antigen is currently not known. No qualities accompany the bases; no much larger clone lies one base away.

Per the publication, the time point label means: week 3, after first cycle of checkpoint inhibitor. Blood was sampled before treatment (T0) and at week 3 (W3), after the first cycle of checkpoint blockade. Except for a couple of patients with rapid clinical progression, response was assessed 12 weeks after the first infusion by RECIST 1.1; disease control meant complete response, partial response or stable disease. Any patient who had received prior systemic cancer treatment, was on concomitant immunosuppressant therapy or had synchronous other active malignancies was excluded. To track both circulating cells and T cell turnover, TCR beta was sequenced from bulk PBMC as well as from plasma cell-free DNA. Lymphoprep and SepMate tubes were used to isolate PBMC from blood, and red cell lysis was then performed. QIAamp DNA Blood Mini kits were used to extract DNA from PBMC and sorted T cell subsets.

The source was blood, collected from a patient treated with checkpoint blockade. The sequence came from a human donor with melanoma.

The DNA sequence is as follows: TGTGCCAGTAGTATTCGCGGGCGGGGGCGGTACAATGAGCAGTTCTTC. This is translated as CASSIRGRGRYNEQFF. The sequence joins TRBV19 to TRBJ2-1; the D gene is perhaps TRBD2, on 7 matching bases. The CDR3 runs 16 residues from the cysteine to the phenylalanine. Only the CDR3 region is kept as DNA, spanning 48 bases read in frame from base 1. V is reduced by 3 bases and J by 4 bases, leaving a spacing of 16 bases between them. The germline V gene (reference sequence) gives CDR1 as LNHDA and CDR2 as SQIVND.